This T cell receptor (beta chain) was recorded in a study of OX40 agonist ivuxolimab in advanced cancers. This table comes from immunoSEQ multiplex PCR, and its TCRdb copy is limited to in-frame clones, with some not included. This sample has around 75,000 clones, with 88% found just once. Of note for this clone: The antigen is unknown.

General study results and limits: The work left the antigen specificity of expanded peripheral T cells undetermined.

Material: CD4+ or CD8+ T cells sorted from blood, obtained in a trial of the OX40 agonist ivuxolimab. The TCR originated in an adult with an advanced solid tumor such as melanoma, head and neck, liver or kidney cancer.

The CDR3 DNA is TGTGCCAGCTCAGACAGGGGGGAGGTGGACTATGGCTACACCTTC. Protein sequence: CASSDRGEVDYGYTF. The gene calls are TRBV6-1 and TRBJ1-2; TRBD1 matches at 9 bases. The CDR3 contains 15 residues. After removal of 8 bases from V and 3 bases from J, the junction contained 10 bases not matched to a gene. Germline CDR1 is MNHNS and CDR2 is SASEGT.